This TCR beta chain was identified during a study of T-cell reconstitution after alpha-beta-depleted transplantation in children. Germline CDR1 and CDR2: MDHEN and SYDVKM. The CDR3 runs to 17 residues. The V and J ends lost 1 base and 0 bases respectively, with 16 bases between them. A few counts support this clonotype. Unique molecular identifiers were incorporated during preparation of the TCRbeta library. TCRdb reanalysed the PCR reads using MiXCR and keeps one entry per CDR3 protein. The sample carries approximately 640,000 distinct CDR3 sequences, 16% recorded once. The chain joins TRBV28 to TRBJ2-7; D unresolved. Specimen: PBMCs from the stem cell graft donor, collected from the stem cell graft. This sequence was found in a human donor who donated a stem cell graft to a child with acute myeloid leukemia. The CDR3 loop is CASSLSPDRFRSYEQYV. DNA of the CDR3: TGTGCCAGCAGTTTATCACCGGACCGATTTCGCTCCTACGAGCAGTACGTC.